This TCR beta chain was obtained from a study of response to subunit inactivated influenza vaccine. Points from the study as a whole: After each seasonal influenza vaccination, few new T cells are recruited, the authors suggested.

Only one count was recorded for this clonotype. Antigen specificity is unknown. MiXCR was run by TCRdb on the RT-PCR reads, yielding one entry per CDR3 protein. The table shows just under 550,000 distinct CDR3 sequences, with under 25% occurring only once. CDR3 length: 15 amino acids. Germline V gene sequence: CDR1 SGHAT, CDR2 FQNNGV. After removal of 7 bases from V and 8 bases from J, the junction contained 10 bases not matched to a gene. In addition, the sample was reused for a study of T cells expressing NK-cell markers. From that paper: Libraries used 5'RACE template switching adding universal primer site and UMIs. Seven of the eight sequenced donors were classified as HCMV-seropositive, and one was classified as seronegative. Evidence did not settle whether expanded NKG2C+ T cell clones targeted HCMV.

The TCR sequence derives from a man aged 45 to 65 who received an inactivated influenza vaccine. The V and J genes are TRBV11-2 and TRBJ2-3; 12 nucleotides match TRBD1. The material was CD4+ T cells sorted from PBMCs, obtained approximately 13 days after vaccination. The chain's CDR3 is CASKISGTGGGTQYF. DNA of the CDR3: TGTGCCAGCAAGATATCCGGGACAGGGGGCGGTACGCAGTATTTT.